A selection of T cell receptor beta chains follows, all from one sample in a study of memory CD4+ T cells and cytomegalovirus serostatus. Some clones are missing from TCRdb's copy, which holds only in-frame ones; the method was immunoSEQ multiplex PCR. This sample carries about 75,000 clones, around 82% of them seen once, and the ten largest clones take 2.6%. The source material was memory CD4+ T cells from blood. These receptors all come from an adult in good health and CMV-seropositive. Both conserved end residues are part of each CDR3. Fields, in order: clone size, V gene, D gene, J gene, CDR3 protein, CDR3 DNA. D genes are given only for firm matches. For some rows the clone size is stated as once, few or many, or as a class when expanded; others skip it.

>NA|TRBV27|NA|TRBJ1-1
CASSLQGNPEAFF
TGTGCCAGCAGTTTACAGGGTAACCCCGAAGCTTTCTTT
>few|TRBV19|NA|TRBJ1-6
CASSIDEVPLHF
TGTGCCAGTAGTATAGATGAAGTTCCCCTCCACTTT
>NA|TRBV6-5|NA|TRBJ1-2
CASRQGIYGYTF
TGTGCCAGCAGGCAGGGAATCTATGGCTACACCTTC
>NA|TRBV6-4|NA|TRBJ2-3
CASSVSPRDTQYF
TGTGCCAGCAGTGTAAGTCCGAGGGATACGCAGTATTTT
>NA|TRBV7-9|NA|TRBJ2-7
CASSPRGPYEQYF
TGTGCCAGCAGCCCACGGGGACCCTACGAGCAGTACTTC
>NA|TRBV5-6|TRBD1|TRBJ2-7
CASTLGQGWYEQYF
TGTGCCAGCACCTTGGGACAGGGGTGGTACGAGCAGTACTTC
>NA|TRBV7-9|NA|TRBJ2-2
CASSYQGNPGELFF
TGTGCCAGCAGCTATCAGGGGAATCCCGGGGAGCTGTTTTTT
>NA|TRBV12-5|NA|TRBJ2-1
CANAGTNGHEQFF
TGTGCTAACGCCGGGACGAATGGGCATGAGCAGTTCTTC
>NA|TRBV5-5|TRBD1|TRBJ1-3
CASSHQTGGGNTIYF
TGTGCCAGCAGCCACCAGACAGGGGGAGGAAACACCATATATTTT
>NA|TRBV19|TRBD1|TRBJ1-5
CASKDRGPAGGQPQHF
TGTGCCAGTAAAGATAGGGGGCCGGCCGGGGGTCAGCCCCAGCATTTT
>NA|TRBV10-3|NA|TRBJ2-1
CAISVATDNNEQFF
TGTGCCATCAGTGTAGCGACAGATAACAATGAGCAGTTCTTC
>NA|TRBV5-8|TRBD2|TRBJ2-3
CASSLSGGAADTQYF
TGTGCCAGCAGCTTAAGCGGGGGGGCCGCAGATACGCAGTATTTT
>NA|TRBV5-1|TRBD1|TRBJ2-7
CASSLALRTGTLTGGYEQYF
TGCGCCAGCAGCTTGGCCCTTAGGACAGGGACCTTAACCGGAGGGTACGAGCAGTACTTC
>NA|TRBV18|NA|TRBJ2-1
CASSPPSGSYNEQFF
TGTGCCAGCTCACCACCTAGCGGCTCTTACAATGAGCAGTTCTTC
>NA|TRBV7-9|TRBD1|TRBJ1-6
CASSQLSQGDSPLHF
TGTGCCAGCAGCCAACTAAGTCAGGGGGATTCACCCCTCCACTTT
>NA|TRBV4-2|NA|TRBJ2-2
CASSQDVVSAGGELFF
TGTGCCAGCAGCCAAGATGTAGTGTCAGCGGGCGGGGAGCTGTTTTTT
>NA|TRBV4-1|NA|TRBJ2-1
CASSQVDLGLSYNEQFF
TGCGCCAGCAGCCAGGTGGACCTAGGTCTCTCCTACAATGAGCAGTTCTTC
>NA|TRBV2|NA|TRBJ1-5
CASEMSGNQPQHF
TGTGCCAGCGAGATGAGTGGCAATCAGCCCCAGCATTTT
>few|TRBV5-5|NA|TRBJ1-1
CASSFRLPGPEAFF
TGTGCCAGCAGCTTCCGTCTCCCGGGCCCTGAAGCTTTCTTT
>NA|TRBV15|TRBD1|TRBJ2-2
CATSRETGENTGELFF
TGTGCCACCAGCAGAGAGACAGGGGAGAACACCGGGGAGCTGTTTTTT
>NA|TRBV6-6|NA|TRBJ2-2
CASSPTPHLKPRELFF
TGTGCCAGCAGTCCTACCCCCCACCTAAAACCCAGGGAGCTGTTTTTT
>NA|TRBV7-2|TRBD2|TRBJ2-3
CASSLSGRAAGTQYF
TGTGCCAGCAGCTTGAGCGGGAGGGCCGCCGGTACGCAGTATTTT
>NA|TRBV28|NA|TRBJ1-1
CASIPRGKNTEAFF
TGTGCCAGCATCCCCCGGGGGAAGAACACTGAAGCTTTCTTT
>NA|TRBV10-1|NA|TRBJ2-2
CASSEFSGNTGELFF
TGCGCCAGCAGTGAGTTCTCCGGGAACACCGGGGAGCTGTTTTTT
>NA|TRBV5-1|NA|TRBJ1-3
CASSSTVGRRSGNTIYF
TGCGCCAGCAGCTCAACGGTCGGACGGCGCTCTGGAAACACCATATATTTT
>NA|TRBV28|NA|TRBJ1-1
CASSGVTRSEAFF
TGTGCCAGCAGTGGGGTCACGAGGTCCGAAGCTTTCTTT
>NA|TRBV10-3|TRBD2|TRBJ2-1
CAISESSGRHNEQFF
TGTGCCATCAGTGAGTCCAGCGGGAGACACAATGAGCAGTTCTTC
>NA|TRBV4-2|NA|TRBJ1-2
CASSQDDGANYGYTF
TGTGCCAGCAGCCAAGATGACGGGGCCAACTATGGCTACACCTTC
>NA|TRBV28|NA|TRBJ2-3
CASKAPNEDTQYF
TGTGCCAGCAAGGCCCCTAATGAGGATACGCAGTATTTT
>NA|TRBV6-6|NA|TRBJ1-1
CASRLMNTEAFF
TGTGCCAGCAGGCTGATGAACACTGAAGCTTTCTTT
>NA|TRBV18|TRBD2|TRBJ2-5
CASSPPSGQETQYF
TGTGCCAGCTCACCCCCTAGCGGCCAAGAGACCCAGTACTTC
>NA|TRBV25-1|TRBD1|TRBJ2-2
CASSGLSGTGPHPGELFF
TGTGCCAGCAGTGGGCTATCAGGGACAGGGCCGCATCCCGGGGAGCTGTTTTTT
>NA|TRBV5-1|NA|TRBJ2-1
CASAPEPSAYNEQFF
TGCGCCAGCGCCCCCGAACCTAGCGCCTACAATGAGCAGTTCTTC
>NA|TRBV6-1|NA|TRBJ1-1
CAIKDRSTEAFF
TGTGCCATCAAGGACAGATCCACTGAAGCTTTCTTT
>NA|TRBV10-2|NA|TRBJ2-1
CASSRSNNEQFF
TGCGCCAGCAGTAGGTCTAACAATGAGCAGTTCTTC
>NA|TRBV5-1|NA|TRBJ1-3
CASSLGTTSGNTIYF
TGCGCCAGCAGCCTCGGGACGACGTCAGGAAACACCATATATTTT
>NA|TRBV6-5|NA|TRBJ1-1
CASSYSRQRPNTEAFF
TGTGCCAGCAGTTACTCGAGACAGCGGCCGAACACTGAAGCTTTCTTT
>few|TRBV19|TRBD1|TRBJ2-3
CASSRGDRGLSEVF
TGTGCCAGTAGCCGTGGGGACAGGGGTCTCTCTGAAGTTTTT
>NA|TRBV5-1|TRBD2|TRBJ2-2
CASSPDGLAGAYTGELFF
TGCGCCAGCAGCCCCGACGGACTAGCGGGGGCCTACACCGGGGAGCTGTTTTTT
>NA|TRBV19|TRBD1|TRBJ2-3
CASSMGQGGSGTDTQYF
TGTGCCAGTAGTATGGGACAGGGGGGATCTGGCACAGATACGCAGTATTTT
>NA|TRBV4-1|TRBD2|TRBJ2-5
CASSPLPSGGARETQYF
TGCGCCAGCAGCCCCCTTCCCAGCGGGGGGGCGAGAGAGACCCAGTACTTC
>NA|TRBV5-1|NA|TRBJ1-1
CASSLSGQTMNTEAFF
TGCGCCAGCAGCCTCTCAGGACAGACCATGAACACTGAAGCTTTCTTT
>NA|TRBV27|NA|TRBJ1-6
CASRSLRGGNNSPLHF
TGTGCCAGCCGTTCCCTCAGGGGCGGGAACAATTCACCCCTCCACTTT